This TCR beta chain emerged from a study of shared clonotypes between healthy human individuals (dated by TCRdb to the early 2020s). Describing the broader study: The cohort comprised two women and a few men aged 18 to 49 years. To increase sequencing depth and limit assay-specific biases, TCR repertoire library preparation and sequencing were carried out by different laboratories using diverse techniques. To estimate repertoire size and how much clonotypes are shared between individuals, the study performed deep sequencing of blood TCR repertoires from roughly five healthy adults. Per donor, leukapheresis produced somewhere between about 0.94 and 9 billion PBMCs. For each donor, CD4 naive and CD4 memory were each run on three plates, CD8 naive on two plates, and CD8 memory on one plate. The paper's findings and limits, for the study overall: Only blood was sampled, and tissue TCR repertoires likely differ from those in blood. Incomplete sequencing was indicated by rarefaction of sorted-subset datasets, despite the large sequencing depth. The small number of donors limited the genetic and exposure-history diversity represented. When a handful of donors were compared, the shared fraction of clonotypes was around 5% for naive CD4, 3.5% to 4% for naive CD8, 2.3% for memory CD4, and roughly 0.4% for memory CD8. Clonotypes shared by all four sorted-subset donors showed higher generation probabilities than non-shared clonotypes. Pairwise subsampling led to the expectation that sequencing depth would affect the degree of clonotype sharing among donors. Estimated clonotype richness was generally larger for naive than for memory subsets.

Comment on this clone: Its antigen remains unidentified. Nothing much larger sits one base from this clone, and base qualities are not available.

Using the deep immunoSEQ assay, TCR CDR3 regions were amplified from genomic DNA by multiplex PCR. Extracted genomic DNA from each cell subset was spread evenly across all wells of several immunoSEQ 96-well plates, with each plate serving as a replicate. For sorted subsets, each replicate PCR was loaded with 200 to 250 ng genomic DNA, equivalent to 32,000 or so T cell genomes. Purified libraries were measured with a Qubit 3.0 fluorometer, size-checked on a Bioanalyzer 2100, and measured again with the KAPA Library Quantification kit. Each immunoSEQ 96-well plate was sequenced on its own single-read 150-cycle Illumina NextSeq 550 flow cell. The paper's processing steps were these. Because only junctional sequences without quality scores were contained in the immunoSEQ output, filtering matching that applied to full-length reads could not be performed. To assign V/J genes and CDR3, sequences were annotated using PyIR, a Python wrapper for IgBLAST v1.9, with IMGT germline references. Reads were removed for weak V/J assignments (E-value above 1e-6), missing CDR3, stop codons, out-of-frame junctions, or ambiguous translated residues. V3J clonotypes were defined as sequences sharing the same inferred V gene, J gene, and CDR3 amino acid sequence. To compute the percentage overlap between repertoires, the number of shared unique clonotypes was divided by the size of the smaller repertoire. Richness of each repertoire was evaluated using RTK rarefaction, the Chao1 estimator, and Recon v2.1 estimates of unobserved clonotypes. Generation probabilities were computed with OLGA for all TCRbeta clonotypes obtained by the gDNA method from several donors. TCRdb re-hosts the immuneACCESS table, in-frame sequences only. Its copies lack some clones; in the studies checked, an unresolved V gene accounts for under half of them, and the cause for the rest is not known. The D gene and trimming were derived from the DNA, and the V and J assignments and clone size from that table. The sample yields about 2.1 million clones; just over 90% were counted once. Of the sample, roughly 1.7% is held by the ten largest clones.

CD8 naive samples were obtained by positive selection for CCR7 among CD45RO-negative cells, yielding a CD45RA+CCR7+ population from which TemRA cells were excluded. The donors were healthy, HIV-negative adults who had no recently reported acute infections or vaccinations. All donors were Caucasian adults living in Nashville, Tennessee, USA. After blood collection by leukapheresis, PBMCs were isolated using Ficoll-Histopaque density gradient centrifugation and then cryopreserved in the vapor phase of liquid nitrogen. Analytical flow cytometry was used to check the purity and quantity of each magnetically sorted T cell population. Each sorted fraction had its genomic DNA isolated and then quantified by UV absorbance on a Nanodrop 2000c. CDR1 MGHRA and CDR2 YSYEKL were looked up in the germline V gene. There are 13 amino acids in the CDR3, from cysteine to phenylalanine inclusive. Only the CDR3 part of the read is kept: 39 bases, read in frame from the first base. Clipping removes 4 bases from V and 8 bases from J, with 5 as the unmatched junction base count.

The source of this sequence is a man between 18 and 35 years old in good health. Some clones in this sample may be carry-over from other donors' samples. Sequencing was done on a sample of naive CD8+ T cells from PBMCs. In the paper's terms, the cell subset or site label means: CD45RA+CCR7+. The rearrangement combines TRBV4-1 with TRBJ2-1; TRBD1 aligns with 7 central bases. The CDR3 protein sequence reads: CASSPRDSYEQFF. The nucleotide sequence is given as TGCGCCAGCAGCCCCCGGGACAGTTATGAGCAGTTCTTC.